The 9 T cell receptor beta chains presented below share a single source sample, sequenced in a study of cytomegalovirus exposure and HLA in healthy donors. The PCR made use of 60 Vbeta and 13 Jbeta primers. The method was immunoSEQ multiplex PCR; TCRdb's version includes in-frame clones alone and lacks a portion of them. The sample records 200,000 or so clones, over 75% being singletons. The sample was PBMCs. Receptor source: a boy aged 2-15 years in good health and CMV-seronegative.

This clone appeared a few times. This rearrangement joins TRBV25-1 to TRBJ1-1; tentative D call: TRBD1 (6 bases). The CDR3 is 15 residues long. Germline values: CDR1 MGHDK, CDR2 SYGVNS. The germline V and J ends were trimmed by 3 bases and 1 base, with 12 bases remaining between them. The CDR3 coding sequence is TGTGCCAGCAGTGATTCCCCCAGGGGGAACACTGAAGCTTTCTTT. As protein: CASSDSPRGNTEAFF.

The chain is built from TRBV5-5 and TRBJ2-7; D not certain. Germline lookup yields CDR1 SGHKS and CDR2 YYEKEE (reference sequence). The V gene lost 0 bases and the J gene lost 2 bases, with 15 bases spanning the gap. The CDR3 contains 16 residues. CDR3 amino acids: CASSLGVGQPPYEQYF. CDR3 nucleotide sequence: TGTGCCAGCAGCTTGGGGGTTGGGCAGCCCCCCTACGAGCAGTACTTC.

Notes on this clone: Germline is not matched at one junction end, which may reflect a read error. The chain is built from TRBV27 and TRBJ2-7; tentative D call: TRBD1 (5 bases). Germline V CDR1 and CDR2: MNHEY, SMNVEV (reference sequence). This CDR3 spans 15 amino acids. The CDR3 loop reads CASSLKGALPYQQYF. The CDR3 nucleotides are TGTGCCAGCAGTTTAAAAGGGGCTCTCCCCTACCAGCAGTACTTC.

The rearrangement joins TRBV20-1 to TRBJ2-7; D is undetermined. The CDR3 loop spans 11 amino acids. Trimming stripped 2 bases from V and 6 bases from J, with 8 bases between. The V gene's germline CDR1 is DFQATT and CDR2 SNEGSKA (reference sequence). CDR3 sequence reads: CSARSGLEQYF. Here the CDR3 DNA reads TGCAGTGCTAGAAGTGGGCTCGAGCAGTACTTC.

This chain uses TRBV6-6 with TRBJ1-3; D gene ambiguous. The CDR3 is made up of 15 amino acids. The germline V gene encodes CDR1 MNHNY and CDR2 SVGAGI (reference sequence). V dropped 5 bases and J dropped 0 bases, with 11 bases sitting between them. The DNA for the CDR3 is TGTGCCAGCAGTCTACCGGCGGCCTCTGGAAACACCATATATTTT. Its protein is CASSLPAASGNTIYF.

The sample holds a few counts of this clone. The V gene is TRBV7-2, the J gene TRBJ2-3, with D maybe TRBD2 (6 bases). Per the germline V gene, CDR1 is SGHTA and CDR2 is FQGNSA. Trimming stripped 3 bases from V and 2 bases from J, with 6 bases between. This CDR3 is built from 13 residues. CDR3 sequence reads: CASSLDYTDTQYF. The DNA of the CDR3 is TGTGCCAGCAGCTTGGACTACACAGATACGCAGTATTTT.

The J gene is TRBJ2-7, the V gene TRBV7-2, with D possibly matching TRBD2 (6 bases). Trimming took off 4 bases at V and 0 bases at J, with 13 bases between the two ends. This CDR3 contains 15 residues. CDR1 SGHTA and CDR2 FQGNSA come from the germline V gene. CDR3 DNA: TGTGCCAGCAGCTCCGGCGGGGCGAGCTCCTACGAGCAGTACTTC. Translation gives CASSSGGASSYEQYF.

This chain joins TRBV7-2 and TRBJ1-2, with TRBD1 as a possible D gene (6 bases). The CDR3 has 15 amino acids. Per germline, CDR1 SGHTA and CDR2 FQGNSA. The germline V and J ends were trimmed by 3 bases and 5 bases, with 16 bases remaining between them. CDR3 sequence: CASSFDMDSKYGYTF. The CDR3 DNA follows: TGTGCCAGCAGCTTCGACATGGACAGCAAATATGGCTACACCTTC. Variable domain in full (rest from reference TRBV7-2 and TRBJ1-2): GAGVSQSPSNKVTEKGKDVELRCDPISGHTALYWYRQSLGQGLEFLIYFQGNSAPDKSGLPSDRFSAERTGGSVSTLTIQRTQQEDSAVYLCASSFDMDSKYGYTFGSGTRLTVV.

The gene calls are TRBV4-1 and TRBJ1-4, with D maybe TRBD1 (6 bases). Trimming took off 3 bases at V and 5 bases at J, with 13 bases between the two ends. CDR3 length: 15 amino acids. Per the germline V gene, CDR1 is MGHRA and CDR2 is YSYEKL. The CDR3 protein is CASSQNTGPNEKLFF. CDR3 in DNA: TGCGCCAGCAGCCAGAACACAGGGCCGAATGAAAAACTGTTTTTT.